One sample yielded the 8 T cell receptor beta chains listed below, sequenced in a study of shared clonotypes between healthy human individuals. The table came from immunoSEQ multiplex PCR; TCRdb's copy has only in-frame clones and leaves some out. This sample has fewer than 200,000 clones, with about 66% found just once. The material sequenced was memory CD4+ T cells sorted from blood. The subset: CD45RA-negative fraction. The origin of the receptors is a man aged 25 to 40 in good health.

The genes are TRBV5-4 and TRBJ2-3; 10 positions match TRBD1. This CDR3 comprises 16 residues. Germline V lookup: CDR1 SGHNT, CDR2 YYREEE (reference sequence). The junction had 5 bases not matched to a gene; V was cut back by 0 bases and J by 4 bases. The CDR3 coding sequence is TGTGCCAGCAGCTTGGGACAGGGGGCGCAGGCAGATACGCAGTATTTT. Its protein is CASSLGQGAQADTQYF.

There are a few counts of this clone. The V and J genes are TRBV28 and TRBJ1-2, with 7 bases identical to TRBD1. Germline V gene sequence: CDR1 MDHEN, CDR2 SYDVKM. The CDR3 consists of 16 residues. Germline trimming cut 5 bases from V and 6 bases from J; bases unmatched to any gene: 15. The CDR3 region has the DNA TGTGCCAGCAGTCCTACTACCCACGACAGGGCGGATGGCTACACCTTC. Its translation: CASSPTTHDRADGYTF.

This CDR3 is CASGTAGGHDYGYTF. Here the CDR3 DNA reads TGTGCCAGCGGAACGGCAGGGGGCCACGACTATGGCTACACCTTC. The chain uses TRBV5-4 and TRBJ1-2; 8 nucleotides align to TRBD1. V gave up 7 bases and J gave up 3 bases; unmatched junction bases: 11. The CDR3 covers 15 residues. CDR1 is SGHNT and CDR2 is YYREEE in the germline V gene (reference sequence).

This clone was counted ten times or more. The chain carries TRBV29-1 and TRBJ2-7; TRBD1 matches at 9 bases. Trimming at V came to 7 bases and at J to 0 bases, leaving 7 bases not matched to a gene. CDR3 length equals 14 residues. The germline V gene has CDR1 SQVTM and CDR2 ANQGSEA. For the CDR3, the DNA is TGCAGCGCAAGACAGGGGGTTCTCTCCTACGAGCAGTACTTC. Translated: CSARQGVLSYEQYF.

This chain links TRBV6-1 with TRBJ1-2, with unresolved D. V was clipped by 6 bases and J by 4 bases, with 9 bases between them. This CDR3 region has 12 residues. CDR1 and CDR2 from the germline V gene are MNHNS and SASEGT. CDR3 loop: CASSIDTYGYTF. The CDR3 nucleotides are TGTGCCAGCAGCATAGACACCTATGGCTACACCTTC.

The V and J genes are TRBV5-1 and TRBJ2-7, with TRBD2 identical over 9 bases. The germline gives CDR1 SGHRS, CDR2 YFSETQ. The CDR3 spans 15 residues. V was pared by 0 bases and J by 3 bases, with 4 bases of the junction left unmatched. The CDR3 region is CASSLGIAGDYEQYF. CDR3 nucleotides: TGCGCCAGCAGCTTGGGCATAGCGGGAGACTACGAGCAGTACTTC.

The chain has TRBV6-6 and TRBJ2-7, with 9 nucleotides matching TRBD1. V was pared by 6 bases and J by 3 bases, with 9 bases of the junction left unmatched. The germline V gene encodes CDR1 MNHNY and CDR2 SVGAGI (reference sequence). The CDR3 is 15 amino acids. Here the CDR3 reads CASRPSGTGSYEQYF. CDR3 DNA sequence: TGTGCCAGCAGACCCTCGGGGACAGGGAGCTACGAGCAGTACTTC.

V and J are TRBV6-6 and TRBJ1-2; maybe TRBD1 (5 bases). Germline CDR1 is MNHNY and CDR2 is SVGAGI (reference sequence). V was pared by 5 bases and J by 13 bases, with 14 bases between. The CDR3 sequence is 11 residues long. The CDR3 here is CASSGAGRPTF. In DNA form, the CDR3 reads TGTGCCAGCAGTGGGGCCGGACGGCCCACCTTC.